A selection of T cell receptor beta chains follows, all from one sample in a study of T cell responses to AZD1222 COVID-19 vaccine. Assay: immunoSEQ multiplex PCR; the TCRdb copy retains only in-frame clones and omits some. The sample has some 150,000 clones, 88% seen once; the top ten hold around 5%. Sequencing was performed on peripheral blood, taken 28 days after the second dose of the MenACWY control vaccine. These receptor sequences come from an adult who received the MenACWY meningococcal vaccine as a control. Both conserved end residues are part of each CDR3. Fields, in order: clone size, CDR3 length, D gene, J gene, V gene, CDR3 protein, CDR3 DNA. The D gene is left open where the match is weak. Rows give clone size only sometimes, using once, few, many, or a class for an expanded clone.

clone size: .
CDR3 length: 16
D gene: TRBD2
J gene: TRBJ2-5
V gene: TRBV28
CDR3 protein: CASSLGSGRVGETQYF
CDR3 DNA: TGTGCCAGCAGCCTCGGTAGCGGGAGGGTCGGAGAGACCCAGTACTTC

clone size: few
CDR3 length: 12
D gene: .
J gene: TRBJ1-6
V gene: TRBV28
CDR3 protein: CASTSSEAPLHF
CDR3 DNA: TGTGCCAGCACCTCCTCCGAGGCACCCCTCCACTTT

clone size: few
CDR3 length: 12
D gene: .
J gene: TRBJ1-1
V gene: TRBV4-1
CDR3 protein: CASSQGVTEAFF
CDR3 DNA: TGCGCCAGCAGCCAGGGGGTCACTGAAGCTTTCTTT

clone size: .
CDR3 length: 13
D gene: .
J gene: TRBJ1-1
V gene: TRBV7-2
CDR3 protein: CASSLGRPTEAFF
CDR3 DNA: TGTGCCAGCAGCTTGGGGCGGCCCACTGAAGCTTTCTTT

clone size: .
CDR3 length: 13
D gene: .
J gene: TRBJ1-1
V gene: TRBV6-5
CDR3 protein: CASTPWTVTEAFF
CDR3 DNA: TGTGCCAGCACTCCCTGGACTGTAACTGAAGCTTTCTTT

clone size: .
CDR3 length: 16
D gene: TRBD2
J gene: TRBJ2-1
V gene: TRBV28
CDR3 protein: CASSLSSGITYNEQFF
CDR3 DNA: TGTGCCAGCAGTTTGTCTAGCGGGATTACCTACAATGAGCAGTTCTTC

clone size: .
CDR3 length: 14
D gene: TRBD2
J gene: TRBJ2-7
V gene: TRBV11-2
CDR3 protein: CASSLEGGPREQYF
CDR3 DNA: TGTGCCAGCAGCTTAGAGGGAGGGCCGCGCGAGCAGTACTTC

clone size: .
CDR3 length: 15
D gene: .
J gene: TRBJ1-5
V gene: TRBV6-5
CDR3 protein: CASSYSRASDQPQHF
CDR3 DNA: TGTGCCAGCAGTTACTCGAGGGCATCCGATCAGCCCCAGCATTTT

clone size: .
CDR3 length: 14
D gene: TRBD1
J gene: TRBJ2-2
V gene: TRBV3-1/TRBV3-2
CDR3 protein: CASRGTGRTGELFF
CDR3 DNA: TGTGCCAGCCGGGGGACAGGGAGAACCGGGGAGCTGTTTTTT

clone size: .
CDR3 length: 14
D gene: .
J gene: TRBJ2-3
V gene: TRBV4-3
CDR3 protein: CASSQGSGPDTQYF
CDR3 DNA: TGCGCCAGCAGCCAAGGAAGCGGGCCGGATACGCAGTATTTT